This T cell receptor beta chain was identified in a study of cytomegalovirus exposure and HLA in healthy donors. Study-level results: Available immune exposure information covered CMV serostatus only.

Researchers ran the PCR with 60 Vbeta and 13 Jbeta primers. Assay: immunoSEQ multiplex PCR; the TCRdb copy retains only in-frame clones and omits some. The sample consists of about 100,000 clones, roughly 70% of them appearing once. In the case of this clone: Its antigen is as yet unknown.

This receptor was identified in a woman under 30 in good health and CMV-seropositive. Sequencing used PBMCs.

CDR3 loop: CASSFGTVGPYEQYF. The DNA for the CDR3 is TGTGCCAGCAGTTTCGGGACAGTGGGGCCCTACGAGCAGTACTTC. The chain links TRBV28 to TRBJ2-7; 7 positions match TRBD1. Germline lookup yields CDR1 MDHEN and CDR2 SYDVKM. The junction had 7 bases not matched to a gene; V was cut back by 3 bases and J by 2 bases. CDR3 size: 15 residues.